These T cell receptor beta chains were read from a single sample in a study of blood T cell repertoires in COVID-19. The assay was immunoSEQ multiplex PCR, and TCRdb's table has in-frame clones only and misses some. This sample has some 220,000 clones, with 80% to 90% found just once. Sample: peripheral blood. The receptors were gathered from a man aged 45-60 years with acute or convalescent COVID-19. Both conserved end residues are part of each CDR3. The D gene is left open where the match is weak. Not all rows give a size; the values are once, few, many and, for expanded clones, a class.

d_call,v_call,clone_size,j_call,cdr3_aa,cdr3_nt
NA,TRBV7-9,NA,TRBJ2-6,CASKSTGPLSGANVLTF,TGTGCCAGCAAGTCGACAGGACCCCTCTCTGGGGCCAACGTCCTGACTTTC
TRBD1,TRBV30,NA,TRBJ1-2,CAWSLGTVDTF,TGTGCCTGGAGTCTTGGGACAGTCGACACCTTC
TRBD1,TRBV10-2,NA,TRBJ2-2,CASSGTGAYTGELFF,TGCGCCAGCAGTGGGACAGGGGCATACACCGGGGAGCTGTTTTTT
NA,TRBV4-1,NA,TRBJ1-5,CASSQDTLGLQPQHF,TGCGCCAGCAGCCAAGATACTCTAGGACTTCAGCCCCAGCATTTT
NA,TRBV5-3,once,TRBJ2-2,CARSSQGVVADTGELFF,TGTGCCAGAAGCTCGCAGGGGGTGGTAGCGGACACCGGGGAGCTGTTTTTT
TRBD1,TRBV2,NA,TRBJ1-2,CASILDRGSWDGYTF,TGTGCCAGCATCTTGGACAGGGGGAGTTGGGATGGCTACACCTTC
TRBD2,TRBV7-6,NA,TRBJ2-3,CASSLERTTSGGPGSTDTQYF,TGTGCCAGCAGCTTAGAAAGGACTACTAGCGGCGGTCCGGGGTCAACAGATACGCAGTATTTT
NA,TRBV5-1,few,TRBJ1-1,CASSRLGPTEAFF,TGCGCCAGCAGCCGGCTGGGGCCAACTGAAGCTTTCTTT
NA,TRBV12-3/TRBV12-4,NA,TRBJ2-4,CASSSPQVRYF,TGTGCCAGCAGTTCTCCACAGGTCAGGTACTTC
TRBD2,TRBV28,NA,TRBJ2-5,CASSISGRARETQYF,TGTGCCAGCAGTATTAGCGGGAGGGCCCGGGAGACCCAGTACTTC